The 14 T cell receptor beta chains in this list originate from one sample, sequenced in a study of CD8+ T cells in alopecia areata. RNA extraction was followed by reverse transcription into cDNA, which acted as the sequencing template. Assay: immunoSEQ multiplex PCR; the TCRdb copy retains only in-frame clones and omits some. The sample records 80,000 to 100,000 clones, about 40% being singletons. The sample comprised CD4+ T cells sorted from blood. Receptor source: a human donor with alopecia areata.

This clone has a handful of counts. V gene TRBV28 combines with J gene TRBJ2-5; D is unresolved. V lost 7 bases to trimming and J lost 6 bases, with 12 bases between them. The CDR3 extends over 12 amino acids. The germline CDR1 and CDR2 sequences are MDHEN and SYDVKM. The CDR3 coding sequence is TGTGCCAGCACCACGAGCCGGCAGACCCAGTACTTC. Protein: CASTTSRQTQYF.

This clone was found a few times. This sequence joins TRBV2 and TRBJ2-4; D is uncertain. Between the trimmed V and J ends, which lost 7 bases and 0 bases, there was a span of 13 bases. The CDR3 totals 15 residues. Per germline, CDR1 SNHLY and CDR2 FYNNEI. The CDR3 DNA reads TGTGCCAGCACCGCGTTAGGGCTAGCCAAAAACATTCAGTACTTC. It codes for CASTALGLAKNIQYF. The full variable domain, its missing parts supplied by reference TRBV2 and TRBJ2-4, is EPEVTQTPSHQVTQMGQEVILRCVPISNHLYFYWYRQILGQKVEFLVSFYNNEISEKSEIFDDQFSVERPDGSNFTLKIRSTKLEDSAMYFCASTALGLAKNIQYFGAGTRLSVL.

In its sample, this clone was seen a few times. Here the CDR3 DNA reads TGCAGCGGTGGACAGGGGGTAGCGGGAGGAGAGACCCAGTACTTC. Translating it yields CSGGQGVAGGETQYF. The V gene is TRBV29-1, the J gene TRBJ2-5; D might be TRBD1 or TRBD2, each matching 10 bases. Germline-derived CDR1 and CDR2 are SQVTM and ANQGSEA. V was trimmed by 7 bases and J by 4 bases, leaving 22 bases between them. This CDR3 is built from 15 residues.

J is TRBJ2-1 and V is TRBV6-5; 7 nucleotides align to TRBD2. Germline-derived CDR1 and CDR2 are MNHEY and SVGAGI. The CDR3 has 11 amino acids. V dropped 2 bases and J dropped 14; count of bases not matched to a gene: 3. CDR3 protein: CASSYGLAEFF. CDR3 DNA: TGTGCCAGCAGTTACGGGCTAGCGGAGTTCTTC.

The J gene is TRBJ2-7, the V gene TRBV11-3; no definite D call. Trimming pared 1 base from V and 2 bases from J, leaving 15 bases between. Germline CDR1 and CDR2: SGHNT and YENEEA. The CDR3 is 16 amino acids. In DNA, the CDR3 is TGTGCCAGCAGCTTAGTCCGACGGAAGGTAGCCTACGAGCAGTACTTC. Its translation: CASSLVRRKVAYEQYF.

This rearrangement joins TRBV28 to TRBJ2-5; D ambiguous. The CDR3 is 11 amino acids. V lost 4 bases and J lost 5, with 5 bases in between. Germline CDR1 is MDHEN and CDR2 is SYDVKM. The CDR3 is CASSSRETQYF. The CDR3 nucleotides are TGTGCCAGCAGTTCCAGGGAGACCCAGTACTTC.

V usage is TRBV29-1 and J usage is TRBJ2-1, with TRBD1 matching over 9 bases. The CDR3 has 13 amino acids. Germline trimming cut 3 bases from V and 7 bases from J; bases unmatched to any gene: 4. The germline V gene encodes CDR1 SQVTM and CDR2 ANQGSEA. The CDR3 DNA reads as TGCAGCGTTGAGCCCGGGACAGGGAATGAGCAGTTCTTC. This sequence encodes CSVEPGTGNEQFF.

For the CDR3, the DNA is TGCAGCGTTGAACGGTCGCAGGTTACAGATACGCAGTATTTT. It codes for CSVERSQVTDTQYF. The chain is built from TRBV29-1 and TRBJ2-3, with D hard to call. V shed 2 bases and J shed 3 bases, with 12 bases lying between them. This CDR3 has 14 residues. Germline V gene sequence: CDR1 SQVTM, CDR2 ANQGSEA.

This rearrangement joins TRBV30 to TRBJ2-1; a weak D match, TRBD1 (6 bases). The CDR3 contains 12 residues. Germline V gene sequence: CDR1 GTSNPN, CDR2 SVGIG (reference sequence). Trimming cost V 3 bases and J 10 bases, with 13 bases left between them. The CDR3 DNA follows: TGTGCCTGGAGGAGGGGGAAAAGAGAGCAGTTCTTC. Translated, it gives CAWRRGKREQFF. The variable domain in full, with the rest retrieved from reference TRBV30 and TRBJ2-1, is SQTIHQWPATLVQPVGSPLSLECTVEGTSNPNLYWYRQAAGRGLQLLFYSVGIGQISSEVPQNLSASRPQDRQFILSSKKLLLSDSGFYLCAWRRGKREQFFGPGTRLTVL.

This clone was detected only a few times. V gene TRBV29-1 combines with J gene TRBJ2-4, with D unresolved. Trimming stripped 5 bases from V and 11 bases from J, with 10 bases between. Per germline, CDR1 SQVTM and CDR2 ANQGSEA. The CDR3 has 10 residues. CDR3 in DNA: TGCAGCGTTCGGCAGGCGGTTCAGTACTTC. It codes for CSVRQAVQYF.

The V gene is TRBV28, the J gene TRBJ1-6; possibly TRBD1 for D (6 bases). Germline loops: CDR1 MDHEN, CDR2 SYDVKM. V lost 2 bases and J lost 6, with 8 bases in between. This CDR3 has 14 residues. The CDR3 DNA reads as TGTGCCAGCAGTTTAAAGGGGGGTAATTCACCCCTCCACTTT. Translated: CASSLKGGNSPLHF.

The V call is TRBV29-1, the J call TRBJ2-1, with no clear D. This CDR3 comprises 13 residues. Trimming stripped 6 bases from V and 0 bases from J, with 9 bases between. The V gene's germline CDR1 is SQVTM and CDR2 ANQGSEA. CDR3 protein: CSVGISSYNEQFF. CDR3 DNA sequence: TGCAGCGTGGGAATAAGCTCCTACAATGAGCAGTTCTTC.

CDR3 nucleotides: TGTGCCAGCCGCATCGCAGGGGGCTCCTACGAGCAGTACTTC. Encoded protein: CASRIAGGSYEQYF. V usage is TRBV28 and J usage is TRBJ2-5, with 7 bases identical to TRBD1. The J call is in doubt because the DNA end fits TRBJ2-7 better. Germline CDR1 reads MDHEN; CDR2 reads SYDVKM. The CDR3 runs 14 residues.

This clone has just a few counts. The chain recombines TRBV5-1 with TRBJ2-2; D possibly corresponds to TRBD1 (6 bases). The V gene lost 4 bases and the J gene lost 5 bases, with 21 bases spanning the gap. In germline, CDR1 is SGHRS, CDR2 YFSETQ. The CDR3 sequence is 17 residues long. CDR3 in amino acids: CASSPRQATPGTGELFF. CDR3 in DNA: TGCGCCAGCAGCCCGAGACAGGCAACGCCGGGGACCGGGGAGCTGTTTTTT. The full variable domain, with the rest looked up from reference TRBV5-1 and TRBJ2-2, is KAGVTQTPRYLIKTRGQQVTLSCSPISGHRSVSWYQQTPGQGLQFLFEYFSETQRNKGNFPGRFSGRQFSNSRSEMNVSTLELGDSALYLCASSPRQATPGTGELFFGEGSRLTVL.